The present entry profiles one T cell receptor (beta chain) with its context. Its antigen is still unknown. Germline-derived CDR1 and CDR2 are SGHTA and FQGNSA. CDR3 length: 19 residues. Trimming removed 0 bases from V and 1 base from J; junction bases left unmatched: 10. The data are from a study of cytomegalovirus exposure and HLA in healthy donors. PCR amplification relied on 60 Vbeta primers (plus 13 Jbeta primers). Method: immunoSEQ multiplex PCR; TCRdb's copy keeps in-frame clones and lacks some. The sample includes roughly 200,000 clones, 77% of them seen just once. Healthy bone marrow donors formed the donor group. Study results and limitations: The presence/absence work took it that sequencing depth was about the same across donors.

The V gene is TRBV7-2, the J gene TRBJ2-5; 11 nucleotides align to TRBD2. The sequenced sample consisted of PBMCs. The sequence came from a woman aged 55-70 years in good health and CMV-seropositive. For the CDR3, the DNA is TGTGCCAGCAGCTTAGCCAGCTCCCCGGGACTAGCGGCCCAAGAGACCCAGTACTTC. This codes for CASSLASSPGLAAQETQYF.